This TCR beta chain was recovered during a study of Ad26.COV2.S vaccination and SARS-CoV-2 variants. Findings of the study overall: Researchers cautioned that TCR breadth and depth analyses may have underestimated total T cell responses. Reportedly, spike-specific CD8+ and CD4+ T cell responses achieved substantial breadth once vaccination had taken place. It was vaccine recipients, not placebo recipients, who had the higher spike-specific TCR breadth. Non-spike TCR breadth was similar in vaccine and placebo recipients.

As regards this clone: Its matching antigen is unknown.

The CDR3 is 16 residues long. Germline V gene lookup returns CDR1 ENHRY and CDR2 SYGVKD. Between the trimmed V and J ends, which lost 2 bases and 2 bases, there was a span of 13 bases. Here immunoSEQ multiplex PCR was the method, and the copy in TCRdb shows in-frame clones only, minus some. Of just over 350,000 clones listed, under 95% were seen once; the top ten hold 3% to 4%. This rearrangement joins TRBV10-3 to TRBJ2-1; the D gene is possibly TRBD1 (6 bases). The sequence derives from a human donor who had recovered from COVID-19. The material sequenced was peripheral blood, taken after recovery from COVID-19. CDR3 coding DNA: TGTGCCATCAGTGAGCGGGAAAGGACAGCCTACAATGAGCAGTTCTTC. Protein: CAISERERTAYNEQFF.